This TCR beta chain was documented in a study of vaccination and CD4 T cells after COVID-19. Study information: Six men and four women formed the convalescents, two being Hispanic. Participants got two doses of BNT162b2 or mRNA-1273 vaccine.

The treatment was: approximately nine-day PBMC culture with coronavirus spike peptide pools or control peptides (ViraFEST assay). After expanding antigen-specific T cells with peptide pools, ViraFEST sequenced their TCRs. This clonotype was detected a few times. Its antigen remains unidentified. The CDR3 is made up of 13 amino acids. V shed 1 base and J shed 4 bases, with 7 bases lying between them. The germline gives CDR1 LGHDT, CDR2 YNNKEL (reference sequence). General study points: Among those convalescent, a median around 87% of reactive clones emerged solely post-vaccination.

The Oncomine TCR Beta short-read assay sequenced DNA from cultured CD4+ T cells. TCRdb re-analysed the PCR reads in MiXCR, keeping a single row per CDR3 protein. The sample contains roughly 13,000 distinct CDR3 sequences, 45% to 70% of which appear only once. This TCR derives from a human donor who had recovered from COVID-19. The chain links TRBV3-1 to TRBJ1-2; D unclear. Sequencing was done on a sample of CD4+ T cells from blood, cultured in vitro. The CDR3 region has the DNA TGTGCCAGCAGCCAAGGGGTACCCTATGGCTACACCTTC. As protein: CASSQGVPYGYTF.